This T cell receptor beta chain was captured in a study of T cell repertoires in ileal Crohn's disease. Germline CDR1 reads LGHNT; CDR2 reads FRNRAP. The ends were cut back, 5 bases at V and 0 bases at J, with 23 bases in the middle. The CDR3 is 19 amino acids. Profiling relied on immunoSEQ multiplex PCR, and the TCRdb table lists in-frame clones only, not all of them. The profile shows several thousand clones, about nine tenths of them singletons. The specimen was ileal tissue. This TCR derives from an adult with Crohn's disease. The rearrangement uses TRBV12-5 and TRBJ1-5; D unresolved. The chain's CDR3 is CASGRGELGRDDSNQPQHF. The DNA of the CDR3 is TGTGCTAGTGGTCGCGGGGAGTTGGGCAGAGACGATAGCAATCAGCCCCAGCATTTT. The full variable domain, its missing parts supplied by reference TRBV12-5 and TRBJ1-5, is DARVTQTPRHKVTEMGQEVTMRCQPILGHNTVFWYRQTMMQGLELLAYFRNRAPLDDSGMPKDRFSAEMPDATLATLKIQPSEPRDSAVYFCASGRGELGRDDSNQPQHFGDGTRLSIL.